The 10 T cell receptor beta chains below all came from one sample that was sequenced in a study of T cell responses to AZD1222 COVID-19 vaccine. Assay used: immunoSEQ multiplex PCR; TCRdb lists only in-frame clones, some missing. The sample holds more than 90,000 clones, around 83% seen once. The specimen was peripheral blood, collected on day 0 of AZD1222 vaccination. Receptors were obtained from an adult in good health.

The chain couples TRBV19 to TRBJ1-5; TRBD1 matches 7 bases. Per germline, CDR1 LNHDA and CDR2 SQIVND (reference sequence). The CDR3 is 15 amino acids. V shed 9 bases and J 0 bases; nucleotides not matched to a gene: 8. This chain's CDR3 is CASSWGQISNQPQHF. CDR3 DNA sequence: TGTGCCAGCAGTTGGGGACAGATTAGCAATCAGCCCCAGCATTTT.

This chain links TRBV18 with TRBJ1-4; TRBD1 matches at 7 bases. After removal of 1 base from V and 0 bases from J, the junction contained 2 bases not matched to a gene. Germline assignment: CDR1 KGHSH and CDR2 LQKENI. There are 16 residues in the CDR3. CDR3 residues: CASSPQGAATNEKLFF. In nucleotides, the CDR3 is TGTGCCAGCTCACCACAGGGGGCCGCAACTAATGAAAAACTGTTTTTT. The full variable domain, its missing parts supplied by reference TRBV18 and TRBJ1-4, is NAGVMQNPRHLVRRRGQEARLRCSPMKGHSHVYWYRQLPEEGLKFMVYLQKENIIDESGMPKERFSAEFPKEGPSILRIQQVVRGDSAAYFCASSPQGAATNEKLFFGSGTQLSVL.

The rearrangement uses TRBV9 and TRBJ1-6, with D unclear. The CDR3 consists of 14 residues. Per the germline V gene, CDR1 is SGDLS and CDR2 is YYNGEE. V shed 0 bases and J shed 9 bases, with 10 bases lying between them. CDR3 region: CASSVAGVSSPLHF. The CDR3 DNA sequence: TGTGCCAGCAGCGTAGCTGGGGTCAGTTCACCCCTCCACTTT.

This clone was counted once. The chain couples TRBV29-1 to TRBJ1-1, with 8 bases lining up with TRBD1. This CDR3 region has 13 residues. Trimming took 6 bases from V and 5 from J; bases not matched to a gene: 8. Germline V CDR1 and CDR2: SQVTM, ANQGSEA. The CDR3 sequence: CSVSTGVGTEAFF. CDR3 in DNA: TGCAGCGTCTCGACAGGGGTGGGGACTGAAGCTTTCTTT.

This chain links TRBV6-1 with TRBJ1-2; 11 bases match TRBD1. Germline CDR1 and CDR2: MNHNS and SASEGT. V was pared by 3 bases and J by 7 bases, with 4 bases of the junction left unmatched. The CDR3 extends over 14 amino acids. The CDR3 nucleotides are TGTGCCAGCAGTGAGGGACAGGGGGAGTTTGGCTACACCTTC. It is translated as CASSEGQGEFGYTF.

In its sample, this clone ranks as medium-sized. This chain links TRBV5-4 with TRBJ1-3; 10 bases match TRBD1. The CDR3 spans 18 residues. From germline, CDR1 is SGHNT and CDR2 YYREEE (reference sequence). The V segment lost 4 bases and the J segment 0 bases; nucleotides outside the gene matches: 10. The CDR3 loop is CASSEVPGQGISGNTIYF. CDR3 bases: TGTGCCAGCAGCGAAGTCCCGGGACAGGGGATCTCTGGAAACACCATATATTTT.

CDR3 sequence: CATSTRRHSYGYTF. For the CDR3, the DNA is TGTGCCACCAGCACCCGACGGCACAGCTATGGCTACACCTTC. The chain uses TRBV15 and TRBJ1-2; D gene uncertain. The germline gives CDR1 LNHNV, CDR2 YYDKDF (reference sequence). The ends were cut back, 4 bases at V and 4 bases at J, with 13 bases in the middle. CDR3 length: 14 residues.

This sequence joins TRBV29-1 and TRBJ1-1; maybe TRBD1 (5 bases). Deletions cut 3 bases from V and 5 bases from J, with 10 bases between. In germline, CDR1 is SQVTM, CDR2 ANQGSEA. The CDR3 totals 12 residues. In DNA, the CDR3 is TGCAGCGTTGACCTCGGGGGGACTGAAGCTTTCTTT. It is translated as CSVDLGGTEAFF.

This sequence joins TRBV28 and TRBJ1-4; no reliable D call. Trimming shortened V by 7 bases and J by 4 bases, and 16 bases separated the two germline ends. The CDR3 totals 15 residues. Germline V gives CDR1 MDHEN, CDR2 SYDVKM. As DNA, the CDR3 is TGTGCCAGCAACCCCAGATGGGCTGGTAATGAAAAACTGTTTTTT. Translated: CASNPRWAGNEKLFF.

The chain is built from TRBV5-8 and TRBJ1-2, with 9 bases lining up with TRBD1. The CDR3 is 14 residues long. Per germline, CDR1 SGHTS and CDR2 YDEGEE. Germline trimming cut 4 bases from V and 8 bases from J; bases unmatched to any gene: 9. CDR3 sequence (DNA): TGTGCCAGCAGCCCCCGGACAGGGGCTCGAGGCTACACCTTC. Translated, it gives CASSPRTGARGYTF.